This T cell receptor beta chain was identified during a study of blood T cell repertoires in COVID-19. On the study more broadly: The United States, Italy and Spain provided the acute and convalescent COVID-19 samples. T cells, B-cell-depleted T cells, or PBMCs supplied cDNA or gDNA.

V lost 5 bases, J lost 6 bases, and 9 bases lay in between. This CDR3 is 12 amino acids long. CDR1 and CDR2 (germline): MNHEY, SVGAGI. In the authors' workflow: Scientists estimated how many nucleated cells there were by amplifying reference gene primers. The table came from immunoSEQ multiplex PCR; TCRdb's copy has only in-frame clones and leaves some out. Clonal size and the V and J genes are those of that table, whereas D and trimming came from the DNA. The table includes about 110,000 clones, 85% to 90% detected once. Sequenced: peripheral blood. This clonotype was sampled from a woman in her 50s with acute or convalescent COVID-19. The V and J genes are TRBV6-5 and TRBJ2-3; D gene ambiguous. CDR3 residues: CASSRTADTQYF. CDR3 bases: TGTGCCAGCAGTCGAACAGCCGATACGCAGTATTTT.